Listed below are T cell receptor beta chains from one sample, sequenced in a study of post-analysis software for immune sequencing data. TCRdb independently ran MiXCR on the PCR reads; one entry per CDR3 protein. This sample has 380,000 or so distinct CDR3 sequences; roughly 35% occur once, and the top ten carry 13%. Sequenced material: blood. These receptors were taken from a girl aged 5 to 17 with multiple sclerosis. Each CDR3 is given with its conserved first and last residue. D genes are given only for firm matches. Clone size is stated in some rows and not others, as once, few, many or a class when expanded.

DNA: TGTGCCAGCAGCGTATGGGGAATCCAAGAGACCCAGTACTTC; CDR3: CASSVWGIQETQYF; V: TRBV11-1; D: .; J: TRBJ2-5; size: few
DNA: TGTGCCAGCGCCCAGCGGGCCTACAATGAGCAGTTCTTC; CDR3: CASAQRAYNEQFF; V: TRBV6-2/TRBV6-3; D: .; J: TRBJ2-1; size: few
DNA: TGTGCCAGTAGTTTGGGACAGGGCGGTGAAAAACTGTTTTTT; CDR3: CASSLGQGGEKLFF; V: TRBV19; D: TRBD1; J: TRBJ1-4; size: few
DNA: TGCAGTGCTCGTGACAGAATTACCTACGAGCAGTACTTC; CDR3: CSARDRITYEQYF; V: TRBV20-1; D: .; J: TRBJ2-7; size: .
DNA: TGTGCCAGCAGCTCCTCGGGCAACGTCCTGACTTTC; CDR3: CASSSSGNVLTF; V: TRBV11-2; D: .; J: TRBJ2-6; size: .
DNA: TGTGCCAGCAGCTTAGCTGGGACCCAAACCGGCGGTGAGCAGTTCTTC; CDR3: CASSLAGTQTGGEQFF; V: TRBV7-2; D: .; J: TRBJ2-1; size: .
DNA: TGTGCCAGCAGCTTGTTGGAACTCTCCTACGAGCAGTACTTC; CDR3: CASSLLELSYEQYF; V: TRBV5-6; D: .; J: TRBJ2-7; size: few
DNA: TGTGCCAGTGACTCAGGCTTCGAGCAGTACTTC; CDR3: CASDSGFEQYF; V: TRBV28; D: .; J: TRBJ2-7; size: few
DNA: TGTGCCAGCAGCCCACGGGGACGGTGGGAAGCTTTCTTT; CDR3: CASSPRGRWEAFF; V: TRBV6-2/TRBV6-3; D: .; J: TRBJ1-1; size: .
DNA: TGCAGTGGGACAGGGGGCTCATTCTATGGCTACACCTTC; CDR3: CSGTGGSFYGYTF; V: TRBV20-1; D: TRBD1; J: TRBJ1-2; size: .
DNA: TGTGCCAGCAGCGCCGGGGACAGTCGGAACACTGAAGCTTTCTTT; CDR3: CASSAGDSRNTEAFF; V: TRBV9; D: TRBD1; J: TRBJ1-1; size: .
DNA: TGTGCCAGCAGCTCGAAGACGCACGAGCAGTACTTC; CDR3: CASSSKTHEQYF; V: TRBV7-9; D: .; J: TRBJ2-7; size: .
DNA: TGTGCTAGCAGCTTAGCCCAGGGTGAGACCCAGTACTTC; CDR3: CASSLAQGETQYF; V: TRBV7-7; D: .; J: TRBJ2-5; size: .
DNA: TGTGCCAGCAGCCAAGATTTTGGGACAGGGGGCGAAGGGGCCAACGTCCTGACTTTC; CDR3: CASSQDFGTGGEGANVLTF; V: TRBV4-2; D: TRBD1; J: TRBJ2-6; size: .
DNA: TGTGCCAGCAGTGATGGGGTGCGGACCGGGGAGCTGTTTTTT; CDR3: CASSDGVRTGELFF; V: TRBV2; D: .; J: TRBJ2-2; size: .
DNA: TGCAGCGTGCCCAGGCCGAACACCGGGGAGCTGTTTTTT; CDR3: CSVPRPNTGELFF; V: TRBV29-1; D: .; J: TRBJ2-2; size: .
DNA: TGTGCCAGCAGCATAGGGACTAGCCCTTACAATGAGCAGTTCTTC; CDR3: CASSIGTSPYNEQFF; V: TRBV5-5; D: TRBD2; J: TRBJ2-1; size: .
DNA: TGCGCCAGCAGCTTGGTTGAAGGTTTTAACACCGGGGAGCTGTTTTTT; CDR3: CASSLVEGFNTGELFF; V: TRBV5-1; D: .; J: TRBJ2-2; size: .